A single T cell receptor beta chain is shown here with its context. Its antigen is unidentified. The data are from a study of chemoradiotherapy in HPV16-positive cancers. The assay was immunoSEQ multiplex PCR, and TCRdb's table has in-frame clones only and misses some. Of roughly 1,300 clones in the sample, 80% were seen once. General study findings and limits: Non-HPV-specific T cells did not expand in tumors during treatment, whereas candidate HPV-specific clones and E7-related motifs did.

V gave up 4 bases and J gave up 3 bases, with 3 bases separating them. Looked up from germline, CDR1 is SNHLY and CDR2 is FYNNEI. This CDR3 spans 12 amino acids. The source of this sequence is a human donor with HPV-associated anogenital cancer. Sequences were derived from tumor tissue, sampled from a patient who underwent chemoradiotherapy. The chain joins TRBV2 to TRBJ2-2; D uncertain. CDR3 residues: CASSGDTGELFF. The DNA of the CDR3 is TGTGCCAGCAGTGGGGACACCGGGGAGCTGTTTTTT.